Listed below are T cell receptor beta chains from one sample, sequenced in a study of T cells in Graves' hyperthyroidism and ophthalmopathy. In TCRdb, the multiplex PCR reads were re-called with MiXCR into one record per CDR3 protein. Found here are approximately 640,000 distinct CDR3 sequences, 15% to 20% of them singletons; the top ten hold less than 20%. Sequenced: blood. These receptors came from a man between 50 and 59 years old with Graves' hyperthyroidism. The CDR3 runs from the conserved cysteine through the conserved F or W. Fields, in order: D gene, V gene, clone size, J gene, CDR3 protein, CDR3 DNA. D genes are given only for firm matches. Size is stated for part of the rows, as once, few or many counts, or as a class when the clone is expanded.

D: TRBD2
V: TRBV7-3
size: few
J: TRBJ2-3
CDR3: CASSYLAGRVDTQYF
DNA: TGTGCCAGCAGCTATCTAGCGGGACGGGTAGATACGCAGTATTTT

D: TRBD2
V: TRBV12-3/TRBV12-4
size: many
J: TRBJ2-1
CDR3: CASSSPGTSSDNEQFF
DNA: TGTGCCAGCAGTTCTCCAGGGACTAGCTCCGACAATGAGCAGTTCTTC

D: NA
V: TRBV5-1
size: many
J: TRBJ2-7
CDR3: CASSSLGDTYEQYF
DNA: TGCGCCAGCAGCTCCCTTGGGGATACCTACGAGCAGTACTTC

D: NA
V: TRBV12-3/TRBV12-4
size: many
J: TRBJ2-5
CDR3: CASNRGETQYF
DNA: TGTGCCAGCAACCGAGGGGAGACCCAGTACTTC

D: TRBD2
V: TRBV7-9
size: many
J: TRBJ2-2
CDR3: CASSSPTSGGPNTGELFF
DNA: TGTGCCAGCAGCTCTCCGACTAGCGGGGGGCCGAACACCGGGGAGCTGTTTTTT

D: NA
V: TRBV19
size: many
J: TRBJ1-1
CDR3: CASSEGDGNPWNTEAFF
DNA: TGTGCCAGTAGTGAAGGGGACGGGAACCCTTGGAACACTGAAGCTTTCTTT

D: NA
V: TRBV30
size: many
J: TRBJ1-1
CDR3: CAWIDPPVAEAFF
DNA: TGTGCCTGGATTGACCCCCCCGTAGCTGAAGCTTTCTTT

D: TRBD1
V: TRBV25-1
size: few
J: TRBJ2-1
CDR3: CASSFRTGVEQFF
DNA: TGTGCCAGCAGTTTCCGGACAGGGGTTGAGCAGTTCTTC

D: NA
V: TRBV2
size: NA
J: TRBJ2-5
CDR3: CASSYGGLETQYF
DNA: TGTGCCAGCAGTTATGGGGGGCTAGAGACCCAGTACTTC

D: NA
V: TRBV5-4
size: few
J: TRBJ2-3
CDR3: CASSSERVGDTQYF
DNA: TGTGCCAGCAGCTCCGAGCGGGTGGGAGATACGCAGTATTTT

D: NA
V: TRBV18
size: many
J: TRBJ2-5
CDR3: CASSQQRETQYF
DNA: TGTGCCAGCTCCCAGCAGAGAGAGACCCAGTACTTC

D: TRBD1
V: TRBV18
size: few
J: TRBJ2-7
CDR3: CASSPSMQGDEQYF
DNA: TGTGCCAGCTCACCATCTATGCAGGGGGACGAGCAGTACTTC

D: NA
V: TRBV29-1
size: many
J: TRBJ2-1
CDR3: CSSSGHNEQFF
DNA: TGCAGCTCCTCCGGCCACAATGAGCAGTTCTTC

D: TRBD2
V: TRBV28
size: many
J: TRBJ2-3
CDR3: CASSTSGRTDTQYF
DNA: TGTGCCAGCAGTACTAGCGGGAGGACAGATACGCAGTATTTT

D: NA
V: TRBV7-9
size: NA
J: TRBJ1-3
CDR3: CASSIGSSNTIYF
DNA: TGTGCCAGCAGCATAGGGTCGAGCAACACCATATATTTT

D: NA
V: TRBV10-3
size: many
J: TRBJ1-2
CDR3: CAISEWFRTSDYGYTF
DNA: TGTGCCATCAGTGAGTGGTTCAGAACCTCGGACTATGGCTACACCTTC